Presented here are 24 T cell receptor beta chains from one specimen sequenced in a study of T cell repertoires in cytomegalovirus infection. MiXCR was run by TCRdb on the reads, yielding one entry per CDR3 protein. Of around 440,000 distinct CDR3 sequences in the sample, roughly 10% were seen once. Sequenced: PBMCs. All receptors derive from a human donor in good health (CMV status not recorded). Some clones in this sample may be carry-over from other donors' samples.

This clonotype occurred a few times. This chain links TRBV19 with TRBJ2-5; weak D call: TRBD1 (5 bases). CDR1 is LNHDA, CDR2 SQIVND, per germline (reference sequence). The CDR3 length is 14 residues. Trimming pared 5 bases from V and 3 bases from J, leaving 13 bases between. The CDR3 DNA follows: TGTGCCAGTAGTGTCAGGGTGCACAAAGAGACCCAGTACTTC. This translates into CASSVRVHKETQYF. The entire variable domain, with the rest obtained from reference TRBV19 and TRBJ2-5, is as follows: DGGITQSPKYLFRKEGQNVTLSCEQNLNHDAMYWYRQDPGQGLRLIYYSQIVNDFQKGDIAEGYSVSREKKESFPLTVTSAQKNPTAFYLCASSVRVHKETQYFGPGTRLLVL.

About this clonotype: A much bigger clone sits one base away, suggesting this may be a read error. The V and J genes are TRBV7-3 and TRBJ2-5; TRBD2 matches 16 bases. Germline V gene data show CDR1 as SGHTA and CDR2 as FQGTGA. This CDR3 comprises 19 residues. CDR3 nucleotides: TGTGCCAGCAGCTTAAAAGGGACTAGCGGGAGGGCCTGGGGAGAGACCCGGTACTTC. Translating gives CASSLKGTSGRAWGETRYF.

This clonotype was counted at least ten times. The chain carries TRBV11-3 and TRBJ2-2, with 7 bases matching TRBD1. Germline trimming cut 5 bases from V and 0 bases from J; bases unmatched to any gene: 6. Germline V gene sequence: CDR1 SGHNT, CDR2 YENEEA. This CDR3 is 16 amino acids long. In DNA, the CDR3 is TGTGCCAGCAGCCCCAGACAGGGCACGAACACCGGGGAGCTGTTTTTT. Translating gives CASSPRQGTNTGELFF.

This clonotype was recorded many times. The chain employs TRBV5-5 and TRBJ1-1; the D is unclear. This CDR3 comprises 11 residues. V lost 2 bases to trimming and J lost 8 bases, with 7 bases between them. Germline V gene sequence: CDR1 SGHKS, CDR2 YYEKEE (reference sequence). CDR3 loop: CASSLRPEAFF. The DNA for the CDR3 is TGTGCCAGCAGCTTACGGCCGGAAGCTTTCTTT.

This clonotype was counted ten times or more. DNA of the CDR3: TGTGCCAGCAGCTGGACAGGGGAGGGTGAGCAGTTCTTC. Amino acids: CASSWTGEGEQFF. The chain has TRBV11-2 and TRBJ2-1; 9 positions match TRBD1. The germline gives CDR1 SGHAT, CDR2 FQNNGV. V shed 4 bases and J 9 bases; nucleotides not matched to a gene: 4. This CDR3 has 13 amino acids.

This clonotype was counted only a few times. As DNA, the CDR3 is TGTGCCAGCAGCCAAGACCGGGTCAATCAGCCCCAGCATTTT. As protein: CASSQDRVNQPQHF. The chain couples TRBV4-2 to TRBJ1-5; no clear D. V lost 0 bases and J lost 3, with 6 bases in between. Per germline, CDR1 LGHNA and CDR2 YNFKEQ. CDR3 length: 14 residues.

V usage is TRBV7-9 and J usage is TRBJ2-1; possibly TRBD1 or TRBD2 for D (6 bases each). CDR3 length equals 15 residues. Germline V gives CDR1 SEHNR, CDR2 FQNEAQ (reference sequence). V lost 5 bases and J 9 bases, leaving 20 bases between the germline ends. The CDR3 protein is CASSPGGGRKGEQFF. CDR3 DNA: TGTGCCAGCAGCCCAGGAGGGGGGAGGAAGGGTGAGCAGTTCTTC.

This clonotype was picked up many times. V and J are TRBV6-1 and TRBJ1-1; D call uncertain. The CDR3 is 12 residues long. CDR1 and CDR2 (germline): MNHNS, SASEGT. Trimming stripped 6 bases from V and 5 bases from J, with 10 bases between. DNA for the CDR3: TGTGCCAGCAGCGAGCGGAGGACTGAAGCTTTCTTT. Encoded protein: CASSERRTEAFF.

Concerning this clonotype: A much larger clone lies a single base off, so this may be a read error. The chain recombines TRBV19 with TRBJ1-2; 7 nucleotides align to TRBD1. Germline values: CDR1 LNHDA, CDR2 SQIVND (reference sequence). The CDR3 is 15 amino acids. The V segment lost 10 bases and the J segment 5 bases; nucleotides outside the gene matches: 16. In DNA, the CDR3 is TGTGCCACGCACGACCATAAGACAGGGCCATATGGCTACACCTTC. It specifies CATHDHKTGPYGYTF. The full variable domain, its missing parts supplied by reference TRBV19 and TRBJ1-2, is DGGITQSPKYLFRKEGQNVTLSCEQNLNHDAMYWYRQDPGQGLRLIYYSQIVNDFQKGDIAEGYSVSREKKESFPLTVTSAQKNPTAFYLCATHDHKTGPYGYTFGSGTRLTVV.

The gene calls are TRBV20-1 and TRBJ2-3, with D perhaps TRBD1 or TRBD2 (6 bases each). The V gene's germline CDR1 is DFQATT and CDR2 SNEGSKA (reference sequence). This CDR3 contains 14 residues. Trimming took 1 base from V and 2 from J, leaving 10 bases between them. CDR3 protein: CSARVGGTTDTQYF. The CDR3 coding sequence is TGCAGTGCTAGAGTAGGGGGGACCACAGATACGCAGTATTTT.

Many counts were recorded for this clonotype. The gene calls are TRBV6-1 and TRBJ2-5, with D possibly matching TRBD2 (6 bases). The CDR3 spans 15 residues. Trimming left V 3 bases short and J 3 bases short, with 14 bases between. Germline CDR1 is MNHNS and CDR2 is SASEGT. The CDR3 here is CASSDTGTPKETQYF. In DNA form, the CDR3 reads TGTGCCAGCAGTGATACCGGGACTCCGAAAGAGACCCAGTACTTC.

V and J are TRBV2 and TRBJ2-7; D gene unclear. This CDR3 comprises 15 residues. Germline CDR1 is SNHLY and CDR2 is FYNNEI. The V end was cut by 0 bases, the J end by 4 bases, with 13 bases between. The CDR3 nucleotides read TGTGCCAGCAGTGAAGCGGGCGGTCTCGAGTACGAGCAGTACTTC. Translation: CASSEAGGLEYEQYF.

This clonotype appeared a few times. The rearrangement joins TRBV3-1 to TRBJ2-7; maybe TRBD1 (6 bases). V was shortened by 2 bases and J by 5 bases, with 22 bases between the two germline ends. The CDR3 sequence is 17 residues long. CDR1 is LGHDT, CDR2 YNNKEL, per germline (reference sequence). CDR3 in amino acids: CASSQLRGTSLRDEQYF. The DNA of the CDR3 is TGTGCCAGCAGCCAACTAAGGGGGACCTCCTTGAGGGACGAGCAGTACTTC.

The chain recombines TRBV27 with TRBJ2-7; D gene unclear. The CDR3 sequence is 14 residues long. V was clipped by 5 bases and J by 0 bases, with 11 bases between them. Germline assignment: CDR1 MNHEY and CDR2 SMNVEV (reference sequence). CDR3 protein: CASSPERFSYEQYF. CDR3 sequence (DNA): TGTGCCAGCAGTCCGGAGCGTTTCTCCTACGAGCAGTACTTC.

This clonotype was found a few times. V is TRBV12-3 or TRBV12-4 and J is TRBJ2-3; TRBD2 matches 8 bases. Trimming cost V 3 bases and J 4 bases; bases outside gene matches: 3. This CDR3 region has 14 residues. The CDR3 nucleotides are TGTGCCAGCAGTTTCGGGCGGGGGGCAGATACGCAGTATTTT. Its translation: CASSFGRGADTQYF.

This chain uses TRBV19 with TRBJ2-2; the D gene is possibly TRBD2 (6 bases). Germline loops: CDR1 LNHDA, CDR2 SQIVND (reference sequence). CDR3 length: 17 residues. The germline V and J ends were trimmed by 2 bases and 2 bases, with 15 bases remaining between them. As DNA, the CDR3 is TGTGCCAGTAGTATATGGAGGGCAGATAGAAACACCGGGGAGCTGTTTTTT. Translated: CASSIWRADRNTGELFF.

This clonotype appeared many times. CDR3 region: CASSESSGTGRTDTQYF. CDR3 bases: TGTGCCAGCAGTGAATCATCTGGGACAGGTCGAACAGATACGCAGTATTTT. The chain combines TRBV2 with TRBJ2-3; 8 nucleotides align to TRBD1. CDR1 and CDR2 from the germline V gene are SNHLY and FYNNEI. The CDR3 is made up of 17 amino acids. J was trimmed by 3 bases and V by 2 bases; bases with no gene match: 10.

This clonotype was observed a handful of times. J is TRBJ1-5 and V is TRBV29-1; D remains ambiguous. Per the germline V gene, CDR1 is SQVTM and CDR2 is ANQGSEA. The CDR3 loop spans 13 amino acids. The ends were cut back, 4 bases at V and 3 bases at J, with 10 bases in the middle. The CDR3 is CSVAQDDNQPQHF. The CDR3 nucleotides read TGCAGCGTTGCTCAGGACGACAATCAGCCCCAGCATTTT.

This clonotype was observed a single time. A single base separates this from a much larger clone, so it may be a read error. The V gene is TRBV7-9, the J gene TRBJ2-1; 8 nucleotides line up with TRBD2. Germline CDR1 SEHNR, CDR2 FQNEAQ (reference sequence). The V gene end was trimmed by 6 bases and the J gene end by 8 bases; junction bases not matched to a gene: 6. This CDR3 spans 13 amino acids. CDR3 nucleotides: TGTGCCAGCAGGTCGGAGACTAGCGATGAGCAGTTCTTC. Translation gives CASRSETSDEQFF.

The CDR3 coding sequence is TGCAGTGCTTGGGGGACTGGCGGGCTCTTGGGGAGCTCCTACAATGAGCAGTTCTTC. As protein: CSAWGTGGLLGSSYNEQFF. The chain recombines TRBV20-1 with TRBJ2-1; D may be TRBD2 (6 bases). The V end was cut by 5 bases, the J end by 0 bases, with 26 bases between. Germline V lookup: CDR1 DFQATT, CDR2 SNEGSKA (reference sequence). This CDR3 spans 19 amino acids.

The chain couples TRBV5-1 to TRBJ2-5; no definite D call. CDR3 length: 11 residues. The V end was cut by 5 bases, the J end by 5 bases, with 7 bases between. CDR1 is SGHRS, CDR2 YFSETQ, per germline. CDR3 in DNA: TGCGCCAGCAGGATTGGGGAGACCCAGTACTTC. This codes for CASRIGETQYF.

This clonotype was found many times. The gene calls are TRBV14 and TRBJ2-3; possible D gene TRBD2, 6 bases. There are 14 residues in the CDR3. Per the germline V gene, CDR1 is SGHDN and CDR2 is FVKESK. Trimming took 3 bases from V and 4 from J, leaving 11 bases between them. The CDR3 reads CASSHRLVADTQYF. The CDR3 DNA is TGTGCCAGCAGCCATAGACTAGTTGCAGATACGCAGTATTTT.

The chain is built from TRBV20-1 and TRBJ2-2; 8 positions match TRBD1. Germline assignment: CDR1 DFQATT and CDR2 SNEGSKA (reference sequence). V dropped 3 bases and J dropped 1; count of bases not matched to a gene: 1. The CDR3 length is 14 residues. CDR3 in amino acids: CSASGQGNTGELFF. CDR3 coding DNA: TGCAGTGCTAGTGGACAGGGGAACACCGGGGAGCTGTTTTTT.

The chain links TRBV20-1 to TRBJ2-3; either TRBD1 or TRBD2 may fit D (6 bases each). The V and J ends lost 6 bases and 1 base respectively, with 17 bases between them. The CDR3 sequence is 15 residues long. CDR1 and CDR2 from the germline V gene are DFQATT and SNEGSKA (reference sequence). The CDR3 is CSASPLGGRTDTQYF. The CDR3 DNA reads TGCAGTGCATCACCGTTGGGGGGCCGCACAGATACGCAGTATTTT.